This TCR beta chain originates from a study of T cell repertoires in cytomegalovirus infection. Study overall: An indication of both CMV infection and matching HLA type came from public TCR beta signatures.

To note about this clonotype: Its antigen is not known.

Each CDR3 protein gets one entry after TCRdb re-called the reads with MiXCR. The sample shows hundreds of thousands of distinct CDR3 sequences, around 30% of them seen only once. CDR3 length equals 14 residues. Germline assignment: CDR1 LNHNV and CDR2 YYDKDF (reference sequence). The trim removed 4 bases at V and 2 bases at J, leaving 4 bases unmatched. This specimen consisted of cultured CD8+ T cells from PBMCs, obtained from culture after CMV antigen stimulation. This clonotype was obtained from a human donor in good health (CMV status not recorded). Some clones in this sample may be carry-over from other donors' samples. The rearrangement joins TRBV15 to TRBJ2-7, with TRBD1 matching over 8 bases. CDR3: CATSTDRGAYEQYV. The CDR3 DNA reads TGTGCCACCAGCACAGACAGGGGAGCCTACGAGCAGTACGTC.